Presented here are 21 T cell receptor beta chains from one specimen sequenced in a study of cytotoxic CD8 clonotypes in ibrutinib-treated CLL. Some clones are missing from TCRdb's copy, which holds only in-frame ones; the method was immunoSEQ multiplex PCR. This sample has roughly 300,000 clones, with less than 85% found just once. This specimen consisted of PBMCs, obtained at disease progression, from a patient treated with ibrutinib. Every receptor here comes from a human donor with chronic lymphocytic leukemia.

CDR3: CASSLAEGGAGGELFF. The CDR3 region has the DNA TGCGCCAGCAGCTTGGCCGAAGGGGGCGCAGGCGGGGAGCTGTTTTTT. The rearrangement links TRBV5-1 to TRBJ2-2; 7 bases map to TRBD1. Germline lookup yields CDR1 SGHRS and CDR2 YFSETQ. Germline trimming cut 0 bases from V and 7 bases from J; bases unmatched to any gene: 9. This CDR3 spans 16 amino acids.

The gene calls are TRBV9 and TRBJ2-5; TRBD2 might be the D (7 bases). V lost 5 bases, J lost 1 base, and 12 bases lay in between. CDR3 length equals 14 residues. From germline, CDR1 is SGDLS and CDR2 YYNGEE. The CDR3 is CASSVGGLQETQYF. CDR3 DNA: TGTGCCAGCAGTGTGGGGGGGCTCCAAGAGACCCAGTACTTC.

This clone was seen more than once but under ten times. The chain recombines TRBV7-3 with TRBJ2-2, with 10 bases fitting TRBD2. This CDR3 is 18 amino acids long. Germline CDR1 and CDR2: SGHTA and FQGTGA. J gave up 2 bases and V 0 bases, and 6 bases lay outside the gene matches. The CDR3 DNA follows: TGTGCCAGCAGCTTAACCTTGCTAGCGGGGGACAACACCGGGGAGCTGTTTTTT. Amino acids: CASSLTLLAGDNTGELFF. The full variable domain, in which reference TRBV7-3 and TRBJ2-2 provide the parts outside the CDR3, is GAGVSQTPSNKVTEKGKYVELRCDPISGHTALYWYRQSLGQGPEFLIYFQGTGAADDSGLPNDRFFAVRPEGSVSTLKIQRTERGDSAVYLCASSLTLLAGDNTGELFFGEGSRLTVL.

This chain joins TRBV7-9 and TRBJ1-1; D gene unclear. The germline gives CDR1 SEHNR, CDR2 FQNEAQ (reference sequence). The V gene lost 4 bases and the J gene lost 1 base, with 10 bases spanning the gap. The CDR3 runs 14 residues. The CDR3 DNA is TGTGCCAGCAGCTCCCTTGCACAGAACACTGAAGCTTTCTTT. As protein: CASSSLAQNTEAFF.

This chain joins TRBV25-1 and TRBJ1-2, with 9 bases that match TRBD1. CDR1 is MGHDK, CDR2 SYGVNS, per germline. This CDR3 spans 12 amino acids. Trimming took 6 bases from V and 7 from J; bases not matched to a gene: 3. CDR3 sequence reads: CASRTGGRGYTF. DNA for the CDR3: TGTGCCAGCAGGACAGGGGGTCGTGGCTACACCTTC.

The chain employs TRBV4-3 and TRBJ2-7; D possibly corresponds to TRBD2 (6 bases). Looked up from germline, CDR1 is LGHNA and CDR2 is YSLEER. Between the trimmed V and J ends, which lost 0 bases and 0 bases, there was a span of 9 bases. This CDR3 region has 15 residues. The CDR3 loop reads CASSQEEGNSYEQYF. DNA for the CDR3: TGCGCCAGCAGCCAAGAGGAGGGGAACTCCTACGAGCAGTACTTC.

This clone was seen a single time. The chain has TRBV27 and TRBJ2-7, with 9 bases lining up with TRBD2. Germline values: CDR1 MNHEY, CDR2 SMNVEV (reference sequence). J lost 4 bases, V lost 5 bases, and 6 bases had no gene match. The CDR3 spans 14 residues. CDR3: CASSVSGSRYEQYF. DNA of the CDR3: TGTGCCAGCAGTGTTAGCGGGAGTCGGTACGAGCAGTACTTC.

CDR3 amino acids: CASIPRLRRTDTQYF. Written as DNA, the CDR3 is TGTGCCAGCATTCCCAGATTGAGAAGGACAGATACGCAGTATTTT. The chain is built from TRBV6-5 and TRBJ2-3; D is unclear. CDR1 MNHEY and CDR2 SVGAGI come from the germline V gene. The V gene lost 7 bases and the J gene lost 3 bases, with 17 bases spanning the gap. The CDR3 has 15 amino acids.

In this sample, this clone turned up once. The chain joins TRBV29-1 to TRBJ2-7, with 10 bases lining up with TRBD2. The germline CDR1 and CDR2 sequences are SQVTM and ANQGSEA. J gave up 3 bases and V 7 bases, and 6 bases lay outside the gene matches. This CDR3 is 13 amino acids long. The CDR3 DNA reads as TGCAGCGCCTCTAGCGGGAGAAACTACGAGCAGTACTTC. Its translation: CSASSGRNYEQYF.

The chain joins TRBV28 to TRBJ1-2, with D unresolved. The CDR3 is made up of 14 amino acids. Trimming left V 5 bases short and J 3 bases short, with 13 bases between. CDR1 and CDR2 (germline): MDHEN, SYDVKM. DNA for the CDR3: TGTGCCAGCAGTCCCCCGAGGGTGGACTATGGCTACACCTTC. Protein: CASSPPRVDYGYTF.

In its sample, this clone was seen a few times. The chain recombines TRBV9 with TRBJ1-2; D remains ambiguous. CDR1 and CDR2 (germline): SGDLS, YYNGEE. V lost 2 bases, J lost 7 bases, and 12 bases lay in between. This CDR3 has 13 residues. As DNA, the CDR3 is TGTGCCAGCAGCGTTGAACCCAGGTTTGGCTACACCTTC. Translating it yields CASSVEPRFGYTF.

The sample holds one count of this clone. The chain is built from TRBV5-1 and TRBJ1-2; no definite D call. The V gene lost 5 bases and the J gene lost 7 bases, with 18 bases spanning the gap. CDR3 length: 14 amino acids. From germline, CDR1 is SGHRS and CDR2 YFSETQ. The CDR3 protein is CASSGIGWASGYTF. The CDR3 DNA sequence: TGCGCCAGCAGTGGTATCGGATGGGCGAGTGGCTACACCTTC.

This chain uses TRBV28 with TRBJ2-7; D unresolved. Trimming left V 2 bases short and J 3 bases short, with 11 bases between. From germline, CDR1 is MDHEN and CDR2 SYDVKM. CDR3 size: 14 residues. CDR3 bases: TGTGCCAGCAGTTTAGTGGCGAACTACTACGAGCAGTACTTC. This codes for CASSLVANYYEQYF.

The chain joins TRBV9 to TRBJ2-4, with 7 nucleotides matching TRBD2. This CDR3 spans 14 amino acids. V gave up 0 bases and J gave up 6 bases; unmatched junction bases: 3. The V gene's germline CDR1 is SGDLS and CDR2 YYNGEE. The CDR3 sequence is CASSVDGEGNIQYF. The CDR3, as DNA: TGTGCCAGCAGCGTAGATGGGGAGGGAAACATTCAGTACTTC.

The DNA for the CDR3 is TGTGCCAGCAGCTTATGGGCCAGCCACCAAGAGACCCAGTACTTC. Translating gives CASSLWASHQETQYF. V and J are TRBV11-2 and TRBJ2-5, with D unresolved. Germline V CDR1 and CDR2: SGHAT, FQNNGV. Trimming left V 2 bases short and J 0 bases short, with 10 bases between. The CDR3 is 15 residues long.

V is TRBV29-1 and J is TRBJ2-2, with TRBD2 matching 7 bases. The V segment lost 6 bases and the J segment 0 bases; nucleotides outside the gene matches: 7. This CDR3 comprises 15 residues. CDR1 and CDR2 from the germline V gene are SQVTM and ANQGSEA. CDR3: CSVLGGTTNTGELFF. The CDR3 DNA reads as TGCAGCGTCCTGGGCGGGACTACGAACACCGGGGAGCTGTTTTTT.

The table lists this clone with a count of one. The chain has TRBV10-1 and TRBJ2-3; TRBD2 aligns across 7 bases. V trimming: 3 bases; J trimming: 4 bases; junction bases outside the gene matches: 10. CDR3 length equals 16 residues. The germline gives CDR1 WNHNN, CDR2 SYGVQD (reference sequence). The CDR3 loop is CASSDWAGVNADTQYF. DNA for the CDR3: TGCGCCAGCAGTGACTGGGCGGGAGTTAACGCAGATACGCAGTATTTT.

The genes are TRBV7-2 and TRBJ1-5, with unresolved D. Germline loops: CDR1 SGHTA, CDR2 FQGNSA. The CDR3 spans 17 residues. V shed 1 base and J shed 3 bases, with 16 bases lying between them. CDR3 DNA: TGTGCCAGCAGCTTAGTCGCGGGTGGAGGCATCAATCAGCCCCAGCATTTT. It translates to CASSLVAGGGINQPQHF.

The rearrangement links TRBV29-1 to TRBJ2-1; D uncertain. CDR3 length equals 10 residues. CDR1 and CDR2 (germline): SQVTM, ANQGSEA. V lost 5 bases to trimming and J lost 1 base, with 0 bases between them. The CDR3 sequence is CSVSYNEQFF. CDR3 in DNA: TGCAGCGTTTCCTACAATGAGCAGTTCTTC.

The chain combines TRBV14 with TRBJ2-3; 12 bases align to TRBD2. After removal of 6 bases from V and 2 bases from J, the junction contained 3 bases not matched to a gene. The germline gives CDR1 SGHDN, CDR2 FVKESK. This CDR3 is built from 15 residues. The CDR3 sequence: CASRRTSGVTDTQYF. The CDR3 DNA reads as TGTGCCAGCAGACGGACTAGCGGGGTCACAGATACGCAGTATTTT. The entire variable domain, with the rest obtained from reference TRBV14 and TRBJ2-3, is as follows: EAGVTQFPSHSVIEKGQTVTLRCDPISGHDNLYWYRRVMGKEIKFLLHFVKESKQDESGMPNNRFLAERTGGTYSTLKVQPAELEDSGVYFCASRRTSGVTDTQYFGPGTRLTVL.

V gene TRBV11-2 combines with J gene TRBJ2-7, with D possibly TRBD2 on 6 matching bases. V lost 5 bases to trimming and J lost 3 bases, with 17 bases between them. Looked up from germline, CDR1 is SGHAT and CDR2 is FQNNGV. CDR3 size: 15 residues. CDR3 in DNA: TGTGCCAGCAGCCCGGGCCGGGACTGGATCTACGAGCAGTACTTC. This codes for CASSPGRDWIYEQYF.